The next 28 T cell receptor beta chains were all read from a single sample in a study of T cell changes during pregnancy in multiple sclerosis. Sequencing used immunoSEQ multiplex PCR; TCRdb keeps in-frame clones, though not all of them. Here the sample spans about 76,000 clones, around 90% being singletons. The specimen comprised peripheral blood, sampled after pregnancy. The receptor source for this set is a female donor in good health, enrolled as a control in a pregnancy study.

The chain combines TRBV11-3 with TRBJ2-5; TRBD1 aligns across 9 bases. The germline CDR1 and CDR2 sequences are SGHNT and YENEEA. The CDR3 extends over 20 amino acids. Germline trimming cut 1 base from V and 7 bases from J; bases unmatched to any gene: 22. In DNA form, the CDR3 reads TGTGCCAGCAGCTTAGGGGGCCCCTTCCGGGACAGGGCGTCTATGGGGACCCAGTACTTC. As protein: CASSLGGPFRDRASMGTQYF.

This sequence joins TRBV7-3 and TRBJ2-2; possible D gene TRBD2, 6 bases. The V end lost 6 bases, the J end lost 3 bases, and 8 bases lay between the germline ends. This CDR3 has 13 amino acids. CDR1 and CDR2 (germline): SGHTA, FQGTGA. The CDR3 sequence: CASRRRDTGELFF. As DNA, the CDR3 is TGTGCCAGCAGAAGGAGGGACACCGGGGAGCTGTTTTTT.

DNA for the CDR3: TGTGCCAGCAGTTCGACAGGGATTCGCTCTGGGGCCAACGTCCTGACTTTC. Its protein product is CASSSTGIRSGANVLTF. The chain has TRBV28 and TRBJ2-6; 7 nucleotides align to TRBD1. This CDR3 spans 17 amino acids. Looked up from germline, CDR1 is MDHEN and CDR2 is SYDVKM. The V segment lost 4 bases and the J segment 0 bases; nucleotides outside the gene matches: 6.

This sequence joins TRBV5-1 and TRBJ2-1; TRBD2 is a possible D gene (6 bases). V dropped 0 bases and J dropped 9 bases, with 16 bases sitting between them. Germline assignment: CDR1 SGHRS and CDR2 YFSETQ. The CDR3 contains 15 residues. The CDR3 nucleotides read TGCGCCAGCAGCTTGGTAGTCTCCCCGGGGGTTGAGCAGTTCTTC. It translates to CASSLVVSPGVEQFF.

In this sample, this clone turned up once. V gene TRBV6-5 combines with J gene TRBJ2-3; 10 bases match TRBD2. CDR1 and CDR2 (germline): MNHEY, SVGAGI. The J segment lost 6 bases and the V segment lost 5 bases, leaving 8 bases of the junction unmatched. The CDR3 is 15 residues long. The CDR3 sequence is CASSQERGGRDTQYF. CDR3 coding DNA: TGTGCCAGCAGTCAAGAGCGGGGGGGCCGCGATACGCAGTATTTT.

The chain couples TRBV9 to TRBJ1-2; D gene ambiguous. Deletions cut 0 bases from V and 2 bases from J, with 11 bases between. In germline, CDR1 is SGDLS, CDR2 YYNGEE. This CDR3 is built from 15 residues. CDR3 in DNA: TGTGCCAGCAGCGTAGAAGCGGAATCCAACTATGGCTACACCTTC. Protein product: CASSVEAESNYGYTF.

The gene calls are TRBV6-1 and TRBJ2-7; TRBD1 matches at 8 bases. The germline CDR1 and CDR2 sequences are MNHNS and SASEGT. The CDR3 totals 14 residues. J lost 4 bases, V lost 4 bases, and 6 bases had no gene match. CDR3 region: CASSGTGNWYEQYF. Written as DNA, the CDR3 is TGTGCCAGCAGTGGGACAGGGAACTGGTACGAGCAGTACTTC.

This rearrangement joins TRBV7-9 to TRBJ1-1; 7 bases match TRBD1. The junction had 15 bases not matched to a gene; V was cut back by 6 bases and J by 8 bases. The CDR3 is 15 residues long. Per germline, CDR1 SEHNR and CDR2 FQNEAQ (reference sequence). CDR3 sequence: CASRQTFMGQTEAFF. The CDR3, as DNA: TGTGCCAGCAGACAGACTTTTATGGGACAGACGGAAGCTTTCTTT.

The chain is built from TRBV19 and TRBJ1-5; 8 bases match TRBD1. This CDR3 contains 14 residues. The V gene end was trimmed by 5 bases and the J gene end by 4 bases; junction bases not matched to a gene: 4. Germline V gene data show CDR1 as LNHDA and CDR2 as SQIVND (reference sequence). The CDR3 DNA sequence: TGTGCCAGTAGTGGGCAGGGGGCTAATCAGCCCCAGCATTTT. Amino acids: CASSGQGANQPQHF.

The V call is TRBV30, the J call TRBJ2-7; 8 bases fit TRBD1. The CDR3 loop spans 15 amino acids. Trimming removed 1 base from V and 2 bases from J; junction bases left unmatched: 7. The germline V gene has CDR1 GTSNPN and CDR2 SVGIG (reference sequence). CDR3 protein: CAWSAQGAPTYEQYF. CDR3 nucleotides: TGTGCCTGGAGTGCGCAGGGGGCCCCCACCTACGAGCAGTACTTC.

The rearrangement joins TRBV28 to TRBJ2-3, with no clear D. V was shortened by 2 bases and J by 5 bases, with 8 bases between the two germline ends. Germline CDR1 reads MDHEN; CDR2 reads SYDVKM. This CDR3 region has 13 residues. The CDR3 nucleotides are TGTGCCAGCAGTTTAAAGTGGAGAGATACGCAGTATTTT. As protein: CASSLKWRDTQYF.

This chain uses TRBV19 with TRBJ2-2; D gene ambiguous. Germline CDR1 is LNHDA and CDR2 is SQIVND (reference sequence). Trimming cost V 8 bases and J 6 bases, with 7 bases left between them. The CDR3 has 11 amino acids. The CDR3 loop reads CASRFSGELFF. CDR3 sequence (DNA): TGTGCCAGTCGGTTTTCCGGGGAGCTGTTTTTT.

CDR3 region: CASSGQDSEAFF. The CDR3 DNA reads as TGCGCCAGCAGTGGGCAGGACAGTGAAGCTTTCTTT. The V gene is TRBV10-2, the J gene TRBJ1-1, with D maybe TRBD1 (6 bases). Germline V CDR1 and CDR2: WSHSY, SAAADI. CDR3 length: 12 residues. Trimming shortened V by 4 bases and J by 7 bases, and 10 bases separated the two germline ends.

The chain combines TRBV6-5 with TRBJ1-6; 10 bases are a match to TRBD1. The junction had 1 base not matched to a gene; V was cut back by 6 bases and J by 8 bases. Germline V gene lookup returns CDR1 MNHEY and CDR2 SVGAGI. The CDR3 length is 13 residues. This CDR3 reads CASRGQGDSPLHF. The DNA for the CDR3 is TGTGCCAGCAGAGGACAGGGGGATTCACCCCTCCACTTT.

V gene TRBV5-1 combines with J gene TRBJ2-7, with 7 bases that match TRBD2. The ends lost 0 bases at V and 4 bases at J; junction bases unmatched: 4. The CDR3 loop spans 14 amino acids. Germline values: CDR1 SGHRS, CDR2 YFSETQ. CDR3 nucleotides: TGCGCCAGCAGCTTGGGTAGCGGGTCGTACGAGCAGTACTTC. It specifies CASSLGSGSYEQYF.

The chain employs TRBV7-9 and TRBJ1-2, with no clear D. Per germline, CDR1 SEHNR and CDR2 FQNEAQ (reference sequence). CDR3 size: 14 residues. Trimming stripped 5 bases from V and 5 bases from J, with 15 bases between. In DNA form, the CDR3 reads TGTGCCAGCAGCCTGGGCTTACCAAGTTATGGCTACACCTTC. As protein: CASSLGLPSYGYTF.

Here the CDR3 DNA reads TGTGCCAGCAGGCAACCCGGGGGGCCAGAGACCCAGTACTTC. It codes for CASRQPGGPETQYF. The rearrangement links TRBV6-5 to TRBJ2-5; possible D gene TRBD2, 7 bases. Germline assignment: CDR1 MNHEY and CDR2 SVGAGI. V lost 6 bases and J 4 bases, leaving 15 bases between the germline ends. The CDR3 covers 14 residues.

The genes are TRBV6-1 and TRBJ1-1; 9 bases line up with TRBD1. The V gene end was trimmed by 4 bases and the J gene end by 4 bases; junction bases not matched to a gene: 4. Germline CDR1 is MNHNS and CDR2 is SASEGT. This CDR3 contains 14 residues. CDR3 in amino acids: CASSATGGITEAFF. The CDR3 nucleotides are TGTGCCAGCAGTGCGACAGGGGGTATCACTGAAGCTTTCTTT.

The chain recombines TRBV28 with TRBJ2-7; D gene ambiguous. The CDR3 runs 11 residues. The ends were cut back, 2 bases at V and 5 bases at J, with 4 bases in the middle. The germline CDR1 and CDR2 sequences are MDHEN and SYDVKM. The CDR3 DNA reads TGTGCCAGCAGTTTAACGGACGAGCAGTACTTC. This translates into CASSLTDEQYF.

This chain uses TRBV28 with TRBJ2-6; TRBD1 might be the D (6 bases). Germline CDR1 MDHEN, CDR2 SYDVKM. The CDR3 is made up of 15 amino acids. V was cut by 6 bases and J by 2 bases, with 11 bases left in between. CDR3 DNA sequence: TGTGCCAGCAGCCCCCGGGACACTGGGGCCAACGTCCTGACTTTC. It codes for CASSPRDTGANVLTF.

The chain couples TRBV7-9 to TRBJ1-4; no clear D gene. The CDR3 length is 13 residues. Germline values: CDR1 SEHNR, CDR2 FQNEAQ (reference sequence). V lost 6 bases, J lost 7 bases, and 12 bases lay in between. The CDR3 is CASSLIYGEKLFF. The CDR3, as DNA: TGTGCCAGCAGTCTGATATACGGTGAAAAACTGTTTTTT.

The chain couples TRBV7-2 to TRBJ1-5; possibly TRBD1 for D (6 bases). CDR1 is SGHTA, CDR2 FQGNSA, per germline. CDR3 length: 15 amino acids. With 2 bases removed from V and 2 bases from J, the gap between germline ends came to 10 bases. The chain's CDR3 is CASSLQGPRNQPQHF. In DNA, the CDR3 is TGTGCCAGCAGCTTACAGGGGCCACGCAATCAGCCCCAGCATTTT.

The chain joins TRBV7-9 to TRBJ2-3; a possible D gene is TRBD2 (7 bases). The V and J ends lost 4 bases and 4 bases respectively, with 12 bases between them. This CDR3 is built from 14 residues. Germline V gene lookup returns CDR1 SEHNR and CDR2 FQNEAQ (reference sequence). CDR3 in DNA: TGTGCCAGCAGCTCTCGGGGGGCATCAGATACGCAGTATTTT. This encodes CASSSRGASDTQYF.

The rearrangement links TRBV21-1 to TRBJ1-2; the table calls TRBD1, which could not be checked here. TRBV21-1 is a pseudogene segment. This CDR3 spans 14 amino acids. The CDR3 coding sequence is TGTGCCAGCACCAGGGACAGGGGTAACTATGGCTACACCTTC. Protein: CASTRDRGNYGYTF.

This chain uses TRBV28 with TRBJ2-7, with 10 bases lining up with TRBD2. The ends lost 4 bases at V and 5 bases at J; junction bases unmatched: 14. Germline V gene data show CDR1 as MDHEN and CDR2 as SYDVKM. The CDR3 sequence is 17 residues long. The CDR3 DNA is TGTGCCAGCAGTTCCGGGTTCGGAGCGGGAGGGTTCCACGAGCAGTACTTC. This codes for CASSSGFGAGGFHEQYF.

The chain couples TRBV19 to TRBJ1-5, with 9 bases lining up with TRBD1. Germline values: CDR1 LNHDA, CDR2 SQIVND (reference sequence). The ends lost 4 bases at V and 11 bases at J; junction bases unmatched: 9. The CDR3 is 14 residues long. The CDR3 DNA is TGTGCCAGTAGTACGGGACAGGGAACGGTGGCCCAGCATTTT. Its protein product is CASSTGQGTVAQHF. The variable domain in full, with the rest retrieved from reference TRBV19 and TRBJ1-5, is DGGITQSPKYLFRKEGQNVTLSCEQNLNHDAMYWYRQDPGQGLRLIYYSQIVNDFQKGDIAEGYSVSREKKESFPLTVTSAQKNPTAFYLCASSTGQGTVAQHFGDGTRLSIL.

Comment on this clone: Other DNA sequences in the same sample also yield this CDR3. This sequence joins TRBV19 and TRBJ2-2; D unresolved. CDR3 length: 14 amino acids. Trimming pared 2 bases from V and 1 base from J, leaving 5 bases between. Germline V gives CDR1 LNHDA, CDR2 SQIVND (reference sequence). The CDR3 DNA reads TGTGCCAGTAGTATACGAGAGAACACCGGGGAGCTGTTTTTT. Its protein is CASSIRENTGELFF.

The chain uses TRBV5-5 and TRBJ2-7; D might be TRBD2 (7 bases). V shed 4 bases and J shed 6 bases, with 20 bases lying between them. The CDR3 runs 15 residues. Germline CDR1 reads SGHKS; CDR2 reads YYEKEE (reference sequence). Written as DNA, the CDR3 is TGTGCCAGCAGCCCGGCCGTCCGGGGGGCCGGCGAGCAGTACTTC. Translating gives CASSPAVRGAGEQYF.